This passage covers 8 T cell receptor beta chains from one sample sequenced in a study of blood T cell repertoires in COVID-19. Assay: immunoSEQ multiplex PCR; the TCRdb copy retains only in-frame clones and omits some. The data contain some 200,000 clones, over 75% of them seen just once; the ten biggest clones take up 15% to 20%. Sequencing was done on a sample of peripheral blood. The source of these receptors is a man in his fifties or sixties with COVID-19, enrolled during active disease.

J is TRBJ1-1 and V is TRBV20-1, with unresolved D. The length of the CDR3 is 13 residues. Looked up from germline, CDR1 is DFQATT and CDR2 is SNEGSKA (reference sequence). V was pared by 3 bases and J by 1 base, with 9 bases between. CDR3 sequence (DNA): TGCAGTGCTAGTCAACAGCCGAACACTGAAGCTTTCTTT. Amino acids: CSASQQPNTEAFF.

Written as DNA, the CDR3 is TGTGCCATCAGTAAGGGGGACAGGCTAAATCCCCTCCACTTT. This sequence encodes CAISKGDRLNPLHF. The chain combines TRBV10-3 with TRBJ1-6, with 8 bases aligning to TRBD1. The CDR3 is 14 residues long. The germline gives CDR1 ENHRY, CDR2 SYGVKD. V lost 5 bases to trimming and J lost 13 bases; unmatched junction nucleotides: 10.

The rearrangement joins TRBV3-1 (or the pseudogene TRBV3-2) to TRBJ2-1, with 11 bases lining up with TRBD2. Germline lookup yields CDR1 LGHDT and CDR2 YNNKEL (reference sequence). This CDR3 has 16 amino acids. J lost 7 bases, V lost 0 bases, and 5 bases had no gene match. CDR3 in amino acids: CASSQDIAGGNNEQFF. CDR3 nucleotide sequence: TGTGCCAGCAGCCAAGATATAGCGGGAGGGAATAATGAGCAGTTCTTC.

The chain joins TRBV5-1 to TRBJ1-5, with D unclear. The CDR3 runs 15 residues. V lost 1 base, J lost 0 bases, and 8 bases lay in between. The V gene's germline CDR1 is SGHRS and CDR2 YFSETQ. CDR3: CASSLYGNSNQPQHF. The DNA for the CDR3 is TGCGCCAGCAGCTTGTATGGCAATAGCAATCAGCCCCAGCATTTT.

The V call is TRBV5-4, the J call TRBJ2-7, with 7 bases identical to TRBD1. V lost 2 bases, J lost 5 bases, and 7 bases stayed unmatched. The CDR3 consists of 14 residues. Germline V gene sequence: CDR1 SGHNT, CDR2 YYREEE (reference sequence). The CDR3: CASSLTGVPHEQYF. As DNA, the CDR3 is TGTGCCAGCAGCTTAACAGGGGTCCCCCACGAGCAGTACTTC.

The chain combines TRBV7-2 with TRBJ1-5; 8 bases line up with TRBD1. From germline, CDR1 is SGHTA and CDR2 FQGNSA. Trimming removed 5 bases from V and 2 bases from J; junction bases left unmatched: 5. This CDR3 region has 15 residues. CDR3 nucleotides: TGTGCCAGCAGCCCAGGACAGGGTGGCAATCAGCCCCAGCATTTT. This translates into CASSPGQGGNQPQHF.

This chain joins TRBV3-1 (or the pseudogene TRBV3-2) and TRBJ2-4, with 11 nucleotides matching TRBD2. With V trimmed by 0 bases and J by 1 base, 11 bases remained unmatched. Germline V lookup: CDR1 LGHDT, CDR2 YNNKEL (reference sequence). The CDR3 runs 20 residues. CDR3 coding DNA: TGTGCCAGCAGCCAAGACGGTCTAGCGGGAGGACTTTGGGCCAAAAACATTCAGTACTTC. Its protein is CASSQDGLAGGLWAKNIQYF.

This chain uses TRBV9 with TRBJ2-7, with 8 nucleotides matching TRBD1. This CDR3 has 12 amino acids. In germline, CDR1 is SGDLS, CDR2 YYNGEE. The J segment lost 5 bases and the V segment lost 3 bases, leaving 1 base of the junction unmatched. The CDR3 bases are TGTGCCAGCAGCGCGACAGGGGACGAGCAGTACTTC. This encodes CASSATGDEQYF. The full variable domain, completed using reference TRBV9 and TRBJ2-7, is DSGVTQTPKHLITATGQRVTLRCSPRSGDLSVYWYQQSLDQGLQFLIQYYNGEERAKGNILERFSAQQFPDLHSELNLSSLELGDSALYFCASSATGDEQYFGPGTRLTVT.